Shown below are 28 T cell receptor beta chains from a single sample sequenced in a study of radiotherapy plus CTLA-4 blockade in lung cancer. Sequenced by immunoSEQ multiplex PCR; TCRdb stores in-frame clones only, minus some. This sample has some 78,000 clones, with about 90% found just once. This specimen was peripheral blood, taken from a patient treated with radiotherapy plus ipilimumab. The origin of the receptors is a human donor with non-small cell lung cancer who had a partial response to radiotherapy plus ipilimumab.

The J gene is TRBJ1-4, the V gene TRBV6-1, with D possibly being TRBD1 (6 bases). The CDR3 has 13 amino acids. V shed 7 bases and J shed 5 bases, with 11 bases lying between them. Germline assignment: CDR1 MNHNS and CDR2 SASEGT. As DNA, the CDR3 is TGTGCCAGCATTCTGGACAGAAATGAAAAACTGTTTTTT. It yields the protein CASILDRNEKLFF.

This clone was detected only a few times. Written as DNA, the CDR3 is TGTGCCAGCGGTCTAGCTTCCTCCTTCTTC. This translates into CASGLASSFF. The chain uses TRBV6-6 and TRBJ2-1, with a tentative D call TRBD2 (5 bases). Germline V gene data show CDR1 as MNHNY and CDR2 as SVGAGI (reference sequence). This CDR3 is built from 10 residues. Trimming cost V 8 bases and J 16 bases, with 15 bases left between them.

This rearrangement joins TRBV4-1 to TRBJ2-1, with 13 nucleotides matching TRBD2. The CDR3 extends over 16 amino acids. V was pared by 4 bases and J by 6 bases, with 6 bases of the junction left unmatched. Germline V lookup: CDR1 MGHRA, CDR2 YSYEKL. CDR3 amino acids: CASSLHGTSGTNEQFF. In DNA form, the CDR3 reads TGCGCCAGCAGCCTGCACGGGACTAGCGGGACCAATGAGCAGTTCTTC.

The chain joins TRBV29-1 to TRBJ2-4; D is perhaps TRBD2 (7 bases). Trimming stripped 1 base from V and 7 bases from J, with 20 bases between. Germline V gives CDR1 SQVTM, CDR2 ANQGSEA. This CDR3 region has 16 residues. Here the CDR3 DNA reads TGCAGCGTTGAAGGTGGAGTGGGGGGGCCGGTGAACATTCAGTACTTC. It encodes CSVEGGVGGPVNIQYF. Filled out from reference TRBV29-1 and TRBJ2-4, the complete variable domain reads SAVISQKPSRDICQRGTSLTIQCQVDSQVTMMFWYRQQPGQSLTLIATANQGSEATYESGFVIDKFPISRPNLTFSTLTVSNMSPEDSSIYLCSVEGGVGGPVNIQYFGAGTRLSVL.

V is TRBV7-2 and J is TRBJ2-4; D is unclear. The CDR3 has 13 amino acids. The germline CDR1 and CDR2 sequences are SGHTA and FQGNSA. Trimming shortened V by 3 bases and J by 0 bases, and 3 bases separated the two germline ends. The CDR3 is CASSFIAKNIQYF. CDR3 in DNA: TGTGCCAGCAGCTTTATAGCCAAAAACATTCAGTACTTC.

The chain couples TRBV7-8 to TRBJ2-1, with a weak D call TRBD1 (5 bases). The CDR3 length is 18 residues. V was cut by 6 bases and J by 0 bases, with 21 bases left in between. The germline CDR1 and CDR2 sequences are SGHVS and FQNEAQ. The CDR3 loop is CASRFGIRAESSYNEQFF. For the CDR3, the DNA is TGTGCCAGCAGGTTTGGGATCAGGGCCGAAAGCTCCTACAATGAGCAGTTCTTC.

The count of this clone is one. The chain couples TRBV5-4 to TRBJ2-5; tentative D call: TRBD1 (6 bases). Trimming took off 2 bases at V and 2 bases at J, with 13 bases between the two ends. From germline, CDR1 is SGHNT and CDR2 YYREEE (reference sequence). The CDR3 loop spans 15 amino acids. The CDR3 protein is CASSLGQWGQETQYF. The CDR3 DNA sequence: TGTGCCAGCAGCTTAGGACAGTGGGGTCAAGAGACCCAGTACTTC.

The chain combines TRBV2 with TRBJ1-1; tentatively, D is TRBD1 (5 bases). The V gene lost 2 bases and the J gene lost 5 bases, with 6 bases spanning the gap. Germline V lookup: CDR1 SNHLY, CDR2 FYNNEI. The CDR3 length is 12 residues. The CDR3 protein is CASSEKGTEAFF. CDR3 nucleotide sequence: TGTGCCAGCAGTGAAAAGGGGACTGAAGCTTTCTTT. Based on the CDR3 plus reference TRBV2 and TRBJ1-1, the full variable domain is EPEVTQTPSHQVTQMGQEVILRCVPISNHLYFYWYRQILGQKVEFLVSFYNNEISEKSEIFDDQFSVERPDGSNFTLKIRSTKLEDSAMYFCASSEKGTEAFFGQGTRLTVV.

The sample holds one count of this clone. The chain is built from TRBV14 and TRBJ1-1, with 10 bases fitting TRBD1. J was trimmed by 7 bases and V by 7 bases; bases with no gene match: 6. CDR1 and CDR2 (germline): SGHDN, FVKESK. This CDR3 comprises 13 residues. CDR3 coding DNA: TGTGCCAGCAAGACAGGGGGCGGGTTTGAAGCTTTCTTT. This translates into CASKTGGGFEAFF. Full variable domain (remainder filled in from reference TRBV14 and TRBJ1-1): EAGVTQFPSHSVIEKGQTVTLRCDPISGHDNLYWYRRVMGKEIKFLLHFVKESKQDESGMPNNRFLAERTGGTYSTLKVQPAELEDSGVYFCASKTGGGFEAFFGQGTRLTVV.

The genes are TRBV18 and TRBJ2-7, with 8 nucleotides matching TRBD1. Per germline, CDR1 KGHSH and CDR2 LQKENI. V lost 3 bases and J lost 2; bases outside the gene matches: 6. The length of the CDR3 is 15 residues. In nucleotides, the CDR3 is TGTGCCAGCTCACCCCCGGGACAGGCACCCTACGAGCAGTACTTC. Translation: CASSPPGQAPYEQYF.

The chain carries TRBV5-1 and TRBJ2-5, with a weak D call TRBD1 (6 bases). The CDR3 length is 15 residues. In germline, CDR1 is SGHRS, CDR2 YFSETQ. Between the trimmed V and J ends, which lost 0 bases and 5 bases, there was a span of 14 bases. CDR3 nucleotides: TGCGCCAGCAGCTTGGACAGGGTCTTTGGGGAGACCCAGTACTTC. Translating gives CASSLDRVFGETQYF.

The V call is TRBV28, the J call TRBJ1-2; weak D call: TRBD1 (6 bases). V lost 6 bases and J 14 bases, leaving 25 bases between the germline ends. Germline values: CDR1 MDHEN, CDR2 SYDVKM. The CDR3 consists of 14 residues. The CDR3 region has the DNA TGTGCCAGCAGGCTACTATTCGAGACAGGAACTTTTACCTTC. It translates to CASRLLFETGTFTF.

CDR3 amino acids: CASSSYTQYF. The CDR3 coding sequence is TGTGCCAGCAGTTCATATACGCAGTATTTT. The V gene is TRBV28, the J gene TRBJ2-3; no firm D call. The length of the CDR3 is 10 residues. Trimming left V 4 bases short and J 7 bases short, with 3 bases between. Per the germline V gene, CDR1 is MDHEN and CDR2 is SYDVKM.

V and J are TRBV12-5 and TRBJ2-7; possible D gene TRBD2, 5 bases. V was clipped by 1 base and J by 3 bases, with 7 bases between them. CDR3 length equals 13 residues. Germline V lookup: CDR1 LGHNT, CDR2 FRNRAP. The CDR3 spells CASGLDGGYEQYF. The CDR3, as DNA: TGTGCTAGTGGTTTGGACGGAGGCTACGAGCAGTACTTC.

This clone has a single count. V is TRBV6-1 and J is TRBJ1-1; D possibly corresponds to TRBD1 (6 bases). CDR1 is MNHNS and CDR2 is SASEGT in the germline V gene. The length of the CDR3 is 16 residues. Trimming cost V 2 bases and J 0 bases, with 13 bases left between them. The CDR3 reads CASSEQGIAMNTEAFF. The CDR3 DNA follows: TGTGCCAGCAGTGAACAGGGGATAGCGATGAACACTGAAGCTTTCTTT.

J is TRBJ1-4 and V is TRBV7-2; D is ambiguous. V was clipped by 0 bases and J by 4 bases, with 12 bases between them. From germline, CDR1 is SGHTA and CDR2 FQGNSA. The CDR3 loop spans 16 amino acids. CDR3 coding DNA: TGTGCCAGCAGCTTAGCAGCCCGGAGGATTAATGAAAAACTGTTTTTT. Translating it yields CASSLAARRINEKLFF.

The chain employs TRBV6-1 and TRBJ1-1; D possibly corresponds to TRBD1 (5 bases). Germline V gives CDR1 MNHNS, CDR2 SASEGT. This CDR3 has 13 amino acids. The V end was cut by 6 bases, the J end by 6 bases, with 14 bases between. The CDR3 here is CASRPAAGPEAFF. The DNA of the CDR3 is TGTGCCAGCAGACCAGCCGCAGGGCCTGAAGCTTTCTTT.

The rearrangement joins TRBV7-9 to TRBJ1-2; 11 nucleotides match TRBD1. The CDR3 contains 18 residues. CDR1 is SEHNR, CDR2 FQNEAQ, per germline (reference sequence). J was trimmed by 6 bases and V by 5 bases; bases with no gene match: 17. The CDR3 nucleotides read TGTGCCAGCAGCCCTGCAGTTGGACAGGGGGCGCAAGGGAATGGCTACACCTTC. Amino acid sequence: CASSPAVGQGAQGNGYTF.

The chain recombines TRBV5-1 with TRBJ2-1, with a tentative D call TRBD2 (5 bases). Germline V CDR1 and CDR2: SGHRS, YFSETQ. V lost 0 bases and J 4 bases, leaving 11 bases between the germline ends. The CDR3 is made up of 15 amino acids. The CDR3 spells CASSLVVGEYNEQFF. In DNA form, the CDR3 reads TGCGCCAGCAGCTTGGTGGTGGGAGAGTACAATGAGCAGTTCTTC.

The J gene is TRBJ1-4, the V gene TRBV6-5, with TRBD1 matching 7 bases. The CDR3 sequence is 14 residues long. Germline lookup yields CDR1 MNHEY and CDR2 SVGAGI. J gave up 6 bases and V 5 bases, and 6 bases lay outside the gene matches. The CDR3 spells CASSRQGRDEKLFF. The CDR3 DNA is TGTGCCAGCAGTCGACAGGGAAGGGATGAAAAACTGTTTTTT.

V usage is TRBV7-3 and J usage is TRBJ1-1, with D maybe TRBD1 (5 bases). This CDR3 is 14 amino acids long. The ends were cut back, 5 bases at V and 1 base at J, with 11 bases in the middle. Germline V gene sequence: CDR1 SGHTA, CDR2 FQGTGA. The DNA for the CDR3 is TGTGCCAGCAGCCCGGACGGGGGGAACACTGAAGCTTTCTTT. Protein: CASSPDGGNTEAFF.

J is TRBJ1-5 and V is TRBV19, with TRBD1 identical over 9 bases. Per the germline V gene, CDR1 is LNHDA and CDR2 is SQIVND (reference sequence). The CDR3 is made up of 13 amino acids. The trim removed 6 bases at V and 9 bases at J, leaving 6 bases unmatched. CDR3 protein: CASRTGGLLPQHF. CDR3 sequence (DNA): TGTGCCAGTAGGACAGGGGGTTTGTTGCCCCAGCATTTT.

The rearrangement links TRBV20-1 to TRBJ1-2; 9 nucleotides agree with TRBD1. The CDR3 totals 11 residues. V lost 3 bases and J lost 10; bases outside the gene matches: 3. The germline V gene has CDR1 DFQATT and CDR2 SNEGSKA (reference sequence). DNA of the CDR3: TGCAGTGCTAGGGACAGGGGCCCCTACACCTTC. Amino acids: CSARDRGPYTF.

The chain combines TRBV15 with TRBJ2-3, with TRBD2 matching over 9 bases. This CDR3 has 18 amino acids. The trim removed 0 bases at V and 5 bases at J, leaving 12 bases unmatched. Per germline, CDR1 LNHNV and CDR2 YYDKDF (reference sequence). The CDR3 reads CATSRDKYAGGPGDTQYF. The CDR3 nucleotides are TGTGCCACCAGCAGAGATAAGTATGCGGGAGGGCCGGGAGATACGCAGTATTTT.

V is TRBV28 and J is TRBJ2-1, with TRBD2 matching over 9 bases. V dropped 2 bases and J dropped 7; count of bases not matched to a gene: 6. This CDR3 contains 15 residues. In germline, CDR1 is MDHEN, CDR2 SYDVKM. The CDR3 sequence is CASSLISGSRNEQFF. DNA for the CDR3: TGTGCCAGCAGTTTAATTAGCGGGAGCCGTAATGAGCAGTTCTTC.

This chain connects TRBV6-1 to TRBJ1-2; D is unresolved. CDR1 and CDR2 from the germline V gene are MNHNS and SASEGT. CDR3 length equals 13 residues. Trimming removed 5 bases from V and 0 bases from J, with 7 bases in between. For the CDR3, the DNA is TGTGCCAGCAGTTCCGGGTCTAACTATGGCTACACCTTC. Encoded protein: CASSSGSNYGYTF.

A single count supports this clone. The chain joins TRBV4-3 to TRBJ2-1, with 13 bases aligning to TRBD2. The length of the CDR3 is 15 residues. Looked up from germline, CDR1 is LGHNA and CDR2 is YSLEER. With V trimmed by 4 bases and J by 8 bases, 5 bases remained unmatched. The CDR3 DNA follows: TGCGCCAGCAGCCTTAGGACTAGCGGGAGCGATGAGCAGTTCTTC. Translation: CASSLRTSGSDEQFF.

This clone was detected a few times. V gene TRBV10-3 combines with J gene TRBJ1-5; D uncertain. This CDR3 region has 14 residues. The V gene lost 3 bases and the J gene lost 2 bases, with 8 bases spanning the gap. Germline CDR1 is ENHRY and CDR2 is SYGVKD. As DNA, the CDR3 is TGTGCCATCAGTGAAGCGGTGGGCAATCAGCCCCAGCATTTT. It codes for CAISEAVGNQPQHF.